This TCR beta chain emerged from a study of blood T cell repertoires in COVID-19. Assay: immunoSEQ multiplex PCR; the TCRdb copy retains only in-frame clones and omits some. The sample yields approximately 360,000 clones, around 87% seen once. V lost 4 bases, J lost 7 bases, and 4 bases stayed unmatched. This CDR3 is 14 amino acids long. The germline V gene encodes CDR1 SGHRS and CDR2 YFSETQ. Specimen: PBMCs or T cells enriched from blood (not recorded which). The receptor was derived from a man aged 40-49 years in a cohort exposed to, infected with or recovered from COVID-19 (not recorded which). The chain joins TRBV5-1 to TRBJ1-4, with 10 bases identical to TRBD1. CDR3 protein: CASSRTGGGEKLFF. The CDR3, as DNA: TGCGCCAGCAGCCGGACAGGGGGAGGTGAAAAACTGTTTTTT. Using reference TRBV5-1 and TRBJ1-4 for the parts outside the CDR3, the full variable domain is KAGVTQTPRYLIKTRGQQVTLSCSPISGHRSVSWYQQTPGQGLQFLFEYFSETQRNKGNFPGRFSGRQFSNSRSEMNVSTLELGDSALYLCASSRTGGGEKLFFGSGTQLSVL.